This TCR beta chain emerged from a study of T cell repertoires in cytomegalovirus infection. On the study more broadly: Selected CMV epitopes included recently identified HLA-C-restricted ones as well as well-studied HLA-B-restricted ones. From public TCR beta signatures came an indication of both CMV infection and matching HLA type.

As for this clonotype: Antigen specificity is unknown.

Regarding the study as a whole: Across the ex vivo response, the dominant clonotypes were HLA-C-restricted CMV-specific TCR beta clonotypes.

TCRdb recomputed calls from the reads with MiXCR, one row per CDR3 protein. The data contain about 770,000 distinct CDR3 sequences, around 29% of them seen just once; the ten biggest clones take up about 12%. Germline loops: CDR1 MNHEY, CDR2 SVGEGT. With 4 bases removed from V and 3 bases from J, the gap between germline ends came to 11 bases. The CDR3 runs to 14 residues. The receptor was isolated from a human donor in good health (CMV status not recorded). Some clones in this sample may be carry-over from other donors' samples. The sequences come from cultured CD8+ T cells from PBMCs, collected from culture after CMV antigen stimulation. The chain has TRBV6-2 or TRBV6-3 and TRBJ2-3, with D maybe TRBD2 (6 bases). The DNA of the CDR3 is TGTGCCAGCAGTTTGTGGGGGGAAACAGATACGCAGTATTTT. It translates to CASSLWGETDTQYF.